Shown below are 27 T cell receptor beta chains from a single sample sequenced in a study of T cell responses to AZD1222 COVID-19 vaccine. The table came from immunoSEQ multiplex PCR; TCRdb's copy has only in-frame clones and leaves some out. The sample carries roughly 110,000 clones, 80% to 95% recorded once. The sequencing here drew on peripheral blood, taken 28 days after the second AZD1222 dose. The receptors were gathered from an adult who received the AZD1222 COVID-19 vaccine.

This clone was picked up one time. This rearrangement joins TRBV11-2 to TRBJ2-2, with D unresolved. This CDR3 has 13 residues. V lost 5 bases and J lost 4, with 8 bases in between. CDR1 and CDR2 from the germline V gene are SGHAT and FQNNGV. The CDR3 bases are TGTGCCAGCAGCCCGCCCCTCACCGGGGAGCTGTTTTTT. Translating gives CASSPPLTGELFF.

This clone was observed a few times. The gene calls are TRBV6-2 or TRBV6-3 and TRBJ2-3, with D perhaps matching TRBD1 or TRBD2 (5 bases each). CDR1 is MNHEY and CDR2 is SVGEGT in the germline V gene. The CDR3 covers 12 residues. Trimming removed 4 bases from V and 8 bases from J, with 10 bases in between. The CDR3 DNA follows: TGTGCCAGCAGTTGGGGGACCGCTACGCAGTATTTT. Protein: CASSWGTATQYF.

The chain employs TRBV5-6 and TRBJ2-2; D might be TRBD1 (6 bases). Germline CDR1 SGHDT, CDR2 YYEEEE. This CDR3 contains 16 residues. The V and J ends lost 1 base and 0 bases respectively, with 10 bases between them. The CDR3 loop is CASSLLDRTNTGELFF. The CDR3 region has the DNA TGTGCCAGCAGCTTGCTTGACAGGACGAACACCGGGGAGCTGTTTTTT.

V is TRBV27 and J is TRBJ1-2, with TRBD1 identical over 8 bases. Germline CDR1 reads MNHEY; CDR2 reads SMNVEV (reference sequence). V lost 10 bases and J lost 3; bases outside the gene matches: 10. This CDR3 has 14 residues. CDR3 sequence (DNA): TGTGCCACCCTGGACAGGGAGTCTTACTATGGCTACACCTTC. Its protein is CATLDRESYYGYTF.

V gene TRBV5-1 combines with J gene TRBJ1-6; maybe TRBD1 (6 bases). Germline values: CDR1 SGHRS, CDR2 YFSETQ. The CDR3 sequence is 15 residues long. V was shortened by 4 bases and J by 2 bases, with 10 bases between the two germline ends. CDR3 amino acids: CASSVGGTYNSPLHF. In DNA, the CDR3 is TGCGCCAGCAGCGTAGGGGGTACCTATAATTCACCCCTCCACTTT. The full variable domain, completed using reference TRBV5-1 and TRBJ1-6, is KAGVTQTPRYLIKTRGQQVTLSCSPISGHRSVSWYQQTPGQGLQFLFEYFSETQRNKGNFPGRFSGRQFSNSRSEMNVSTLELGDSALYLCASSVGGTYNSPLHFGNGTRLTVT.

The chain is built from TRBV29-1 and TRBJ2-7, with a possible D match to TRBD2 (6 bases). Germline V gives CDR1 SQVTM, CDR2 ANQGSEA. The CDR3 spans 13 residues. V was clipped by 6 bases and J by 2 bases, with 14 bases between them. CDR3 loop: CSVARGSPYEQYF. CDR3 sequence (DNA): TGCAGCGTGGCGCGGGGATCTCCCTACGAGCAGTACTTC.

V gene TRBV9 combines with J gene TRBJ2-5, with D unresolved. With 0 bases removed from V and 3 bases from J, the gap between germline ends came to 9 bases. The CDR3 length is 14 residues. Germline V gene sequence: CDR1 SGDLS, CDR2 YYNGEE. CDR3 protein: CASSVEGWEETQYF. CDR3 DNA sequence: TGTGCCAGCAGCGTAGAAGGGTGGGAAGAGACCCAGTACTTC.

This CDR3 is CASSLPGGFVRRTDTQYF. CDR3 nucleotide sequence: TGTGCCAGCAGCTTACCAGGGGGTTTCGTGCGTCGCACAGATACGCAGTATTTT. The gene calls are TRBV7-2 and TRBJ2-3; 7 bases are a match to TRBD1. J was trimmed by 1 base and V by 2 bases; bases with no gene match: 12. Germline V lookup: CDR1 SGHTA, CDR2 FQGNSA. The CDR3 extends over 18 amino acids.

In its sample, this clone was seen a few times. V is TRBV24-1 and J is TRBJ1-4, with a weak D call TRBD1 (5 bases). CDR1 KGHDR and CDR2 SFDVKD come from the germline V gene. Trimming pared 6 bases from V and 8 bases from J, leaving 15 bases between. The CDR3 covers 14 residues. The CDR3 DNA follows: TGTGCCACCAGTCCCGGGAGGGGCCCGGAAAAACTGTTTTTT. Translating gives CATSPGRGPEKLFF.

The chain combines TRBV9 with TRBJ1-1, with 9 bases fitting TRBD1. J was trimmed by 5 bases and V by 4 bases; bases with no gene match: 6. This CDR3 contains 14 residues. Germline V gene data show CDR1 as SGDLS and CDR2 as YYNGEE. This CDR3 is CASSPYRGRTEAFF. The CDR3 DNA follows: TGTGCCAGCAGCCCATACAGGGGGCGGACTGAAGCTTTCTTT.

The CDR3 DNA follows: TGTGCCAGCTTAGAGAGGACAGGGAAAAGAGGCTACACCTTC. Translation gives CASLERTGKRGYTF. The V and J genes are TRBV6-5 and TRBJ1-2; 8 bases match TRBD1. The junction had 13 bases not matched to a gene; V was cut back by 8 bases and J by 8 bases. The CDR3 has 14 residues. Germline-derived CDR1 and CDR2 are MNHEY and SVGAGI.

The rearrangement uses TRBV9 and TRBJ1-1; D might be TRBD1 (5 bases). In germline, CDR1 is SGDLS, CDR2 YYNGEE. V was pared by 3 bases and J by 0 bases, with 9 bases between. This CDR3 is built from 14 residues. CDR3 coding DNA: TGTGCCAGCAGCGGGGGCGCGGTGAACACTGAAGCTTTCTTT. Translated: CASSGGAVNTEAFF.

The genes are TRBV28 and TRBJ1-2, with D maybe TRBD1 (6 bases). V was cut by 2 bases and J by 4 bases, with 14 bases left in between. Germline assignment: CDR1 MDHEN and CDR2 SYDVKM. The CDR3 is 15 residues long. The CDR3 loop reads CASSLRGGYSYGYTF. CDR3 DNA: TGTGCCAGCAGTTTAAGGGGGGGATATTCCTATGGCTACACCTTC.

The DNA of the CDR3 is TGTGCCACCAGGGGATATAGCAATCAGCCCCAGCATTTT. Translated, it gives CATRGYSNQPQHF. The V and J genes are TRBV15 and TRBJ1-5, with D unresolved. The germline gives CDR1 LNHNV, CDR2 YYDKDF (reference sequence). Deletions cut 6 bases from V and 0 bases from J, with 6 bases between. The CDR3 is 13 amino acids. The complete variable domain, with remaining parts taken from reference TRBV15 and TRBJ1-5, reads DAMVIQNPRYQVTQFGKPVTLSCSQTLNHNVMYWYQQKSSQAPKLLFHYYDKDFNNEADTPDNFQSRRPNTSFCFLDIRSPGLGDTAMYLCATRGYSNQPQHFGDGTRLSIL.

CDR3 DNA sequence: TGTGCCAGCTCACCACCTTTTCGGACAGGCTGGCCGTTCGCAGCTTTCTTT. Protein sequence: CASSPPFRTGWPFAAFF. The rearrangement links TRBV18 to TRBJ1-1, with 7 bases aligning to TRBD1. V shed 0 bases and J 10 bases; nucleotides not matched to a gene: 17. CDR3 length equals 17 residues. Germline CDR1 is KGHSH and CDR2 is LQKENI.

As to this clone: Compared with germline, one end of the junction differs, possibly owing to a read error. V gene TRBV6-5 combines with J gene TRBJ2-1; tentatively, D is TRBD2 (6 bases). CDR1 is MNHEY and CDR2 is SVGAGI in the germline V gene. This CDR3 has 15 amino acids. In DNA, the CDR3 is TGTGCCAGCAGTTACTCGGGCCGGGCGGGAACCCCGTTACTCTTC. Residues: CASSYSGRAGTPLLF.

This chain joins TRBV6-1 and TRBJ1-2; D unclear. Germline V gene data show CDR1 as MNHNS and CDR2 as SASEGT. The CDR3 spans 13 residues. Trimming left V 2 bases short and J 2 bases short, with 6 bases between. Here the CDR3 reads CASSEQSNYGYTF. The CDR3 nucleotides are TGTGCCAGCAGTGAACAGTCGAACTATGGCTACACCTTC.

The chain recombines TRBV13 with TRBJ2-3; TRBD2 agrees at 11 bases. CDR3 length: 17 residues. J was trimmed by 0 bases and V by 5 bases; bases with no gene match: 7. CDR1 PRHDT and CDR2 FYEKMQ come from the germline V gene (reference sequence). This CDR3 reads CASSAELAGASTDTQYF. DNA of the CDR3: TGTGCCAGCAGCGCAGAACTAGCGGGAGCTAGCACAGATACGCAGTATTTT.

The table lists this clone with a few counts. The chain links TRBV2 to TRBJ2-1; D gene uncertain. The length of the CDR3 is 11 residues. Germline V gives CDR1 SNHLY, CDR2 FYNNEI. The V end was cut by 2 bases, the J end by 9 bases, with 5 bases between. The DNA of the CDR3 is TGTGCCAGCAGTGAATGGAGTGAGCAGTTCTTC. Translated: CASSEWSEQFF.

The chain has TRBV3-1 (or the pseudogene TRBV3-2) and TRBJ1-6, with TRBD1 matching 7 bases. This CDR3 is built from 15 residues. V was clipped by 5 bases and J by 5 bases; unmatched bases: 6. In germline, CDR1 is LGHDT, CDR2 YNNKEL (reference sequence). CDR3 residues: CASSRSGQHNSPLHF. As DNA, the CDR3 is TGTGCCAGCAGCAGATCGGGACAGCATAATTCACCCCTCCACTTT.

The genes are TRBV15 and TRBJ1-4; possible D gene TRBD1, 6 bases. V shed 0 bases and J shed 8 bases, with 16 bases lying between them. The CDR3 covers 16 residues. The germline gives CDR1 LNHNV, CDR2 YYDKDF (reference sequence). The CDR3 nucleotides are TGTGCCACCAGCAGAGACAGATTAGGGGGTTTGGAAAAACTGTTTTTT. Translation: CATSRDRLGGLEKLFF. Together with reference TRBV15 and TRBJ1-4, the CDR3 gives the full variable domain: DAMVIQNPRYQVTQFGKPVTLSCSQTLNHNVMYWYQQKSSQAPKLLFHYYDKDFNNEADTPDNFQSRRPNTSFCFLDIRSPGLGDTAMYLCATSRDRLGGLEKLFFGSGTQLSVL.

J is TRBJ2-3 and V is TRBV10-2; TRBD2 matches at 9 bases. CDR3 length: 12 residues. Germline trimming cut 7 bases from V and 10 bases from J; bases unmatched to any gene: 6. Germline V lookup: CDR1 WSHSY, CDR2 SAAADI. This chain's CDR3 is CASTGGGASQYF. CDR3 bases: TGCGCCAGCACCGGCGGGGGGGCGTCGCAGTATTTT.

This chain connects TRBV9 to TRBJ1-1; possible D gene TRBD1, 5 bases. The V end lost 4 bases, the J end lost 3 bases, and 10 bases lay between the germline ends. From germline, CDR1 is SGDLS and CDR2 YYNGEE. The CDR3 loop spans 13 amino acids. This CDR3 reads CASSTPGHTEAFF. The CDR3 nucleotides are TGTGCCAGCAGCACCCCAGGGCACACTGAAGCTTTCTTT. Filled out from reference TRBV9 and TRBJ1-1, the complete variable domain reads DSGVTQTPKHLITATGQRVTLRCSPRSGDLSVYWYQQSLDQGLQFLIQYYNGEERAKGNILERFSAQQFPDLHSELNLSSLELGDSALYFCASSTPGHTEAFFGQGTRLTVV.

J is TRBJ2-5 and V is TRBV5-1; D possibly corresponds to TRBD1 (6 bases). CDR1 and CDR2 (germline): SGHRS, YFSETQ. Trimming removed 7 bases at V and 0 bases at J, with 7 bases between. This CDR3 has 12 amino acids. CDR3 in amino acids: CASGQNQETQYF. The CDR3 coding sequence is TGCGCCAGCGGACAGAACCAAGAGACCCAGTACTTC. Based on the CDR3 plus reference TRBV5-1 and TRBJ2-5, the full variable domain is KAGVTQTPRYLIKTRGQQVTLSCSPISGHRSVSWYQQTPGQGLQFLFEYFSETQRNKGNFPGRFSGRQFSNSRSEMNVSTLELGDSALYLCASGQNQETQYFGPGTRLLVL.

This sequence joins TRBV15 and TRBJ2-1; D might be TRBD2 (6 bases). This CDR3 spans 15 amino acids. The germline V and J ends were trimmed by 1 base and 1 base, with 8 bases remaining between them. From germline, CDR1 is LNHNV and CDR2 YYDKDF (reference sequence). The CDR3 nucleotides read TGTGCCACCAGCAGAGGGGCGGGATCCTACAATGAGCAGTTCTTC. It translates to CATSRGAGSYNEQFF.

The chain combines TRBV18 with TRBJ2-2; D gene uncertain. The CDR3 has 14 amino acids. CDR1 and CDR2 (germline): KGHSH, LQKENI. Trimming took off 2 bases at V and 4 bases at J, with 8 bases between the two ends. The CDR3 is CASSPGPATGELFF. The CDR3 region has the DNA TGTGCCAGCTCACCAGGTCCGGCCACCGGGGAGCTGTTTTTT.

This clone was found once. This chain links TRBV5-5 with TRBJ2-7; unclear D gene. Germline V gene data show CDR1 as SGHKS and CDR2 as YYEKEE (reference sequence). This CDR3 is built from 12 residues. The V end was cut by 0 bases, the J end by 7 bases, with 8 bases between. The CDR3 DNA reads TGTGCCAGCAGCTTGGGCCTAGGGGAGCAGTACTTC. This translates into CASSLGLGEQYF. The whole variable domain, filled in from reference TRBV5-5 and TRBJ2-7, reads DAGVTQSPTHLIKTRGQQVTLRCSPISGHKSVSWYQQVLGQGPQFIFQYYEKEERGRGNFPDRFSARQFPNYSSELNVNALLLGDSALYLCASSLGLGEQYFGPGTRLTVT.